Below, 17 T cell receptor beta chains from the same sample are listed, as sequenced in a study of glioma-infiltrating T cells after dendritic cell vaccination. Generated by immunoSEQ multiplex PCR, the TCRdb table keeps only in-frame clones and is missing some. The repertoire has tens of thousands of clones, 81% of them found once; the top ten carry 7% to 9%. This sample comprised blood, obtained before dendritic cell vaccination. All receptors come from a human donor with glioblastoma.

The chain joins TRBV19 to TRBJ1-2; D is undetermined. The V end was cut by 1 base, the J end by 8 bases, with 11 bases between. This CDR3 has 13 amino acids. Germline CDR1 is LNHDA and CDR2 is SQIVND (reference sequence). The DNA for the CDR3 is TGTGCCAGTAGTATAGGCCCCCAACGGGGCTACACCTTC. Translated: CASSIGPQRGYTF.

The CDR3 spells CATRQGFSTETQYF. In DNA, the CDR3 is TGTGCCACAAGACAGGGCTTCAGTACGGAGACCCAGTACTTC. The chain joins TRBV15 to TRBJ2-5; the match to TRBD1 covers 7 bases. From germline, CDR1 is LNHNV and CDR2 YYDKDF (reference sequence). This CDR3 spans 14 amino acids. Unmatched junction bases numbered 12, after V lost 9 bases and J lost 5 bases.

This clone was detected once. The rearrangement uses TRBV9 and TRBJ2-1; a possible D gene is TRBD2 (7 bases). Germline V CDR1 and CDR2: SGDLS, YYNGEE. The length of the CDR3 is 18 residues. The ends were cut back, 4 bases at V and 0 bases at J, with 20 bases in the middle. The CDR3 reads CASSPNPGEGSSYNEQFF. CDR3 DNA: TGTGCCAGCAGCCCAAACCCAGGGGAGGGAAGCTCCTACAATGAGCAGTTCTTC. Looking up the rest from reference TRBV9 and TRBJ2-1 gives the full variable domain: DSGVTQTPKHLITATGQRVTLRCSPRSGDLSVYWYQQSLDQGLQFLIQYYNGEERAKGNILERFSAQQFPDLHSELNLSSLELGDSALYFCASSPNPGEGSSYNEQFFGPGTRLTVL.

This clone was detected only a few times. The chain's CDR3 is CASSLPGGSTEAFF. CDR3 nucleotide sequence: TGTGCCAGCAGCTTACCAGGGGGGAGCACTGAAGCTTTCTTT. V is TRBV7-9 and J is TRBJ1-1, with 7 bases identical to TRBD1. The V gene's germline CDR1 is SEHNR and CDR2 FQNEAQ (reference sequence). J was trimmed by 4 bases and V by 2 bases; bases with no gene match: 4. This CDR3 is built from 14 residues.

This rearrangement joins TRBV7-6 to TRBJ2-5; TRBD2 might be the D (6 bases). The V end lost 3 bases, the J end lost 2 bases, and 10 bases lay between the germline ends. The germline V gene encodes CDR1 SGHVS and CDR2 FNYEAQ. This CDR3 region has 14 residues. In DNA, the CDR3 is TGTGCCAGCAGCTTGGGGGGACCTCAAGAGACCCAGTACTTC. This translates into CASSLGGPQETQYF. The full variable domain, its missing parts supplied by reference TRBV7-6 and TRBJ2-5, is GAGVSQSPRYKVTKRGQDVALRCDPISGHVSLYWYRQALGQGPEFLTYFNYEAQQDKSGLPNDRFSAERPEGSISTLTIQRTEQRDSAMYRCASSLGGPQETQYFGPGTRLLVL.

J is TRBJ1-1 and V is TRBV29-1; the match to TRBD1 covers 7 bases. The CDR3 length is 15 residues. Germline-derived CDR1 and CDR2 are SQVTM and ANQGSEA. Unmatched junction bases numbered 10, after V lost 0 bases and J lost 6 bases. For the CDR3, the DNA is TGCAGCGTTGAAGATGGGAGCAGGGGGGTCCCTGAAGCTTTCTTT. Its protein is CSVEDGSRGVPEAFF.

This rearrangement joins TRBV19 to TRBJ1-2; D is perhaps TRBD1 (6 bases). Per the germline V gene, CDR1 is LNHDA and CDR2 is SQIVND (reference sequence). This CDR3 has 13 residues. Between the trimmed V and J ends, which lost 5 bases and 4 bases, there was a span of 11 bases. The CDR3 loop reads CASSPPGAYGYTF. DNA of the CDR3: TGTGCCAGTAGTCCCCCAGGGGCCTATGGCTACACCTTC.

The V gene is TRBV4-1, the J gene TRBJ1-2; tentative D call: TRBD1 (5 bases). Per the germline V gene, CDR1 is MGHRA and CDR2 is YSYEKL. This CDR3 is built from 15 residues. Deletions cut 4 bases from V and 2 bases from J, with 14 bases between. The CDR3 nucleotides are TGCGCCAGCAGCCCCAGCGCAGGGTCCAACTATGGCTACACCTTC. Translating gives CASSPSAGSNYGYTF.

This clone was observed a single time. The V and J genes are TRBV7-6 and TRBJ2-3; TRBD1 matches 8 bases. CDR3 length: 16 amino acids. Trimming took 1 base from V and 3 from J; bases not matched to a gene: 6. The germline V gene has CDR1 SGHVS and CDR2 FNYEAQ. The CDR3 nucleotides are TGTGCCAGCAGCTTAGGGATGAGACAGGGGACAGATACGCAGTATTTT. It specifies CASSLGMRQGTDTQYF.

The gene calls are TRBV7-9 and TRBJ1-1, with D possibly matching TRBD1 (6 bases). The CDR3 covers 14 residues. V lost 5 bases and J lost 4, with 14 bases in between. Looked up from germline, CDR1 is SEHNR and CDR2 is FQNEAQ (reference sequence). In DNA form, the CDR3 reads TGTGCCAGCAGCCATAACACAGGGTTCACTGAAGCTTTCTTT. Protein sequence: CASSHNTGFTEAFF.

V is TRBV2 and J is TRBJ1-1; the D is unclear. This CDR3 contains 14 residues. Germline loops: CDR1 SNHLY, CDR2 FYNNEI. With 3 bases removed from V and 3 bases from J, the gap between germline ends came to 11 bases. The CDR3 loop reads CASSDVRVDTEAFF. DNA for the CDR3: TGTGCCAGCAGTGATGTCCGGGTGGACACTGAAGCTTTCTTT.

The chain has TRBV2 and TRBJ1-5, with TRBD1 matching over 7 bases. V trimming: 8 bases; J trimming: 7 bases; junction bases outside the gene matches: 8. The CDR3 is 13 amino acids. Per the germline V gene, CDR1 is SNHLY and CDR2 is FYNNEI. The CDR3, as DNA: TGTGCCAGCGCCTACAGGGGAACGCAGCCCCAGCATTTT. This gives the protein CASAYRGTQPQHF.

This sequence joins TRBV5-4 and TRBJ1-4; TRBD1 agrees at 8 bases. The V and J ends lost 4 bases and 6 bases, in that order; junction bases with no gene match: 5. In germline, CDR1 is SGHNT, CDR2 YYREEE (reference sequence). This CDR3 comprises 14 residues. DNA of the CDR3: TGTGCCAGCAGCCGCCAGGGGGCGGATGAAAAACTGTTTTTT. This translates into CASSRQGADEKLFF. Supplemented by reference TRBV5-4 and TRBJ1-4, the full variable domain reads ETGVTQSPTHLIKTRGQQVTLRCSSQSGHNTVSWYQQALGQGPQFIFQYYREEENGRGNFPPRFSGLQFPNYSSELNVNALELDDSALYLCASSRQGADEKLFFGSGTQLSVL.

This clone was counted a single time. The chain employs TRBV5-4 and TRBJ1-4; possibly TRBD1 for D (5 bases). V was shortened by 4 bases and J by 0 bases, with 19 bases between the two germline ends. There are 18 residues in the CDR3. The germline CDR1 and CDR2 sequences are SGHNT and YYREEE (reference sequence). CDR3 sequence: CASSPEVGEGATNEKLFF. For the CDR3, the DNA is TGTGCCAGCAGCCCCGAGGTAGGGGAGGGAGCAACTAATGAAAAACTGTTTTTT. The whole variable domain, filled in from reference TRBV5-4 and TRBJ1-4, reads ETGVTQSPTHLIKTRGQQVTLRCSSQSGHNTVSWYQQALGQGPQFIFQYYREEENGRGNFPPRFSGLQFPNYSSELNVNALELDDSALYLCASSPEVGEGATNEKLFFGSGTQLSVL.

The chain links TRBV2 to TRBJ1-1, with D tentatively TRBD1 (5 bases). Trimming shortened V by 0 bases and J by 1 base, and 9 bases separated the two germline ends. The CDR3 covers 15 residues. Germline loops: CDR1 SNHLY, CDR2 FYNNEI. The CDR3 region is CASSEAPGWNTEAFF. The CDR3 nucleotides read TGTGCCAGCAGTGAAGCTCCAGGGTGGAACACTGAAGCTTTCTTT.

The rearrangement joins TRBV2 to TRBJ1-3; D unresolved. Trimming took off 2 bases at V and 0 bases at J, with 11 bases between the two ends. Germline loops: CDR1 SNHLY, CDR2 FYNNEI. The CDR3 has 16 amino acids. The CDR3 sequence is CASSEMRGISGNTIYF. In DNA, the CDR3 is TGTGCCAGCAGTGAAATGCGGGGAATCTCTGGAAACACCATATATTTT.

The chain has TRBV7-9 and TRBJ1-6, with 7 bases that match TRBD1. Unmatched junction bases numbered 9, after V lost 2 bases and J lost 8 bases. Germline V gene sequence: CDR1 SEHNR, CDR2 FQNEAQ (reference sequence). This CDR3 contains 16 residues. The CDR3 protein is CASSLPVRDSYSPLHF. The CDR3 nucleotides read TGTGCCAGCAGCTTACCAGTCCGGGACAGCTATTCACCCCTCCACTTT.